The 8 T cell receptor delta chains below all came from one sample that was sequenced in a study of gamma-delta T cells after stem cell transplantation. TCRdb re-called clones from the RT-PCR reads using CATT. The sample comprises under 8,500 delta-chain clones, more than 20% of which are singletons, and approximately 20% rests with the top ten. Sequencing was performed on gamma-delta T cells. The receptor set was obtained from a human donor. It is not recorded whose cells these are; they may come from a transplant donor.

The CDR3 DNA sequence: TGTGCCTGTGACACCGTAGGGGGGCACACCGATAAACTCATCTTT. This encodes CACDTVGGHTDKLIF. The genes are TRDV2 and TRDJ1, with a possible D match to TRDD3 (5 bases). The CDR3 sequence is 15 residues long. CDR1 GEAIGNYY and CDR2 EKD come from the germline V gene. The ends were cut back, 0 bases at V and 0 bases at J, with 10 bases in the middle.

With respect to this clone: A read error is likely here: a far larger clone is one base away. In the same sample, other DNA sequences code for this CDR3. The V gene is TRDV1, the J gene TRDJ1; 7 bases map to TRDD3. The CDR3 has 16 residues. Germline V CDR1 and CDR2: TSWWSYY, QGS. CDR3 nucleotides: TGTGCTCTTGGGGACCCTCCTGGGGGGTACACCGATAAACTCATTTTT. Its protein is CALGDPPGGYTDKLIF.

In regard to this clone: Since a much larger clone is just one base distant, this may be a read error. The genes are TRDV2 and TRDJ1; TRDD3 agrees at 7 bases. The CDR3 consists of 21 residues. Per the germline V gene, CDR1 is GEAIGNYY and CDR2 is EKD. V dropped 0 bases and J dropped 4; count of bases not matched to a gene: 25. CDR3 nucleotides: TGTGCCTGTGACACCGTAATCTCCTTAGGGGGATTAGGAGGGTACATCGATAAACTCATCTTT. Its translation is CACDTVISLGGLGGYIDKLIF.

This clone is medium-sized. Other DNA variants within this sample encode the same CDR3. The CDR3 DNA reads as TGTGCCTGTGACGCCCTGGGGGCCCGGCGTGGTGGGATACGCGACACCGATAAACTCATCTTT. This translates into CACDALGARRGGIRDTDKLIF. The V and J genes are TRDV2 and TRDJ1; 8 nucleotides agree with TRDD3. This CDR3 comprises 21 residues. The germline CDR1 and CDR2 sequences are GEAIGNYY and EKD. Losses at the gene ends were 3 bases for V and 0 bases for J; bases not matched to a gene: 23.

This clone was seen just once. It is likely a read error: a sequence one base away is far more abundant. This CDR3 is also generated by other DNA sequences in the sample. The chain joins TRDV2 to TRDJ1; possible D gene TRDD3, 6 bases. Germline V CDR1 and CDR2: GEAIGNYY, EKD. The CDR3 contains 16 residues. V lost 0 bases, J lost 1 base, and 14 bases lay in between. CDR3 loop: CACDTADTRSTDKLIF. The CDR3 DNA follows: TGTGCCTGTGACACCGCGGATACACGATCCACCGATAAACTCATCTTT.

By sample share, this clone is medium-sized. The chain employs TRDV2 and TRDJ1; D uncertain. Between the trimmed V and J ends, which lost 0 bases and 0 bases, there was a span of 22 bases. The germline V gene has CDR1 GEAIGNYY and CDR2 EKD. The CDR3 spans 19 residues. CDR3 in amino acids: CACDTVPWHIQTHTDKLIF. CDR3 sequence (DNA): TGTGCCTGTGACACCGTACCCTGGCACATTCAAACCCACACCGATAAACTCATCTTT.

Points on this clone: The germline gene is not matched at one end of the junction; a read error may be the cause. V gene TRDV2 combines with J gene TRDJ1, with a tentative D call TRDD3 (6 bases). The germline gives CDR1 GEAIGNYY, CDR2 EKD. CDR3 length: 16 amino acids. The CDR3 DNA follows: TGTGCCCGTGACACCCTAGGGGGAGACGACACCGATAAACTCATCTTT. Its protein is CARDTLGGDDTDKLIF.

The sample holds a few counts of this clone. The protein recorded in TCRdb matches a much larger clone and deviates from this DNA's translation at residue 4, suggesting a read error; the protein here is obtained by translating the DNA. The genes are TRDV2 and TRDJ3; 12 nucleotides agree with TRDD3. The germline V gene encodes CDR1 GEAIGNYY and CDR2 EKD. The CDR3 covers 19 residues. In DNA, the CDR3 is TGTGCCTGTGGCACCGGAAACTGGGGGATACCCCGGGACACCCGACAGATGTTTTTC. It specifies CACGTGNWGIPRDTRQMFF.